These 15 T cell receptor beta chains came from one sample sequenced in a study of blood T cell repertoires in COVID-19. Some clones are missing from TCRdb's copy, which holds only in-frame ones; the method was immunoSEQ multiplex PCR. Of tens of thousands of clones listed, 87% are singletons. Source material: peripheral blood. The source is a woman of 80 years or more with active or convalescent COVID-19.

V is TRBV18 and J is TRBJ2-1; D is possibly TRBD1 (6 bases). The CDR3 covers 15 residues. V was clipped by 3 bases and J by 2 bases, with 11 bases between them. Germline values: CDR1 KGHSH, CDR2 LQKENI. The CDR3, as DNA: TGTGCCAGCTCACCTCCCGGACAGCCCTACAATGAGCAGTTCTTC. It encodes CASSPPGQPYNEQFF. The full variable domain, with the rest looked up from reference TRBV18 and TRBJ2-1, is NAGVMQNPRHLVRRRGQEARLRCSPMKGHSHVYWYRQLPEEGLKFMVYLQKENIIDESGMPKERFSAEFPKEGPSILRIQQVVRGDSAAYFCASSPPGQPYNEQFFGPGTRLTVL.

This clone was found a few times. The DNA of the CDR3 is TGTGCCAGCAGGGCCGGAGGGACAGGGGGCTATGGCTACACCTTC. This translates into CASRAGGTGGYGYTF. The chain joins TRBV6-5 to TRBJ1-2; the match to TRBD1 covers 11 bases. The V and J ends lost 6 bases and 4 bases, in that order; junction bases with no gene match: 7. This CDR3 has 15 residues. CDR1 MNHEY and CDR2 SVGAGI come from the germline V gene.

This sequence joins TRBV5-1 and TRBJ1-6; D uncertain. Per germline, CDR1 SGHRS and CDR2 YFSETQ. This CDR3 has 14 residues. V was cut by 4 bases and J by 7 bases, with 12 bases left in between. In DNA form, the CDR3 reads TGCGCCAGCAGCCTATTAGAACTCAATTCACCCCTCCACTTT. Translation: CASSLLELNSPLHF.

This CDR3 is CAFSTDSPLHF. The CDR3 DNA sequence: TGTGCCTTCTCCACAGATTCACCCCTCCACTTT. The V call is TRBV30, the J call TRBJ1-6; D uncertain. The ends were cut back, 7 bases at V and 8 bases at J, with 9 bases in the middle. The germline V gene has CDR1 GTSNPN and CDR2 SVGIG (reference sequence). The CDR3 spans 11 residues.

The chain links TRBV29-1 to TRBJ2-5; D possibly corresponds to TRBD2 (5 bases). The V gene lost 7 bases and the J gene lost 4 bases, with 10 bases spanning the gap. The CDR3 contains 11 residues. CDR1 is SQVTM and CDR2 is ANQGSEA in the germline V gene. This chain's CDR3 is CSAKRGETQYF. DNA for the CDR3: TGCAGCGCCAAACGGGGAGAGACCCAGTACTTC.

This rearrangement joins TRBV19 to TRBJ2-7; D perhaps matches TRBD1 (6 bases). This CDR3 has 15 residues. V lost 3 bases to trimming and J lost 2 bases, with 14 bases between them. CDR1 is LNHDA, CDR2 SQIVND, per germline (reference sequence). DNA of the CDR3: TGTGCCAGTAGTATCAAAGGAGCAGGGGCCTACGAGCAGTACTTC. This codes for CASSIKGAGAYEQYF.

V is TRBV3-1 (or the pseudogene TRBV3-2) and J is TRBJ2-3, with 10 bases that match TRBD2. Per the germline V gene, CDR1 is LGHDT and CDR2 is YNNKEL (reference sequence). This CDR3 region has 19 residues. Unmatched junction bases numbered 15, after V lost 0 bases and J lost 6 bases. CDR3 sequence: CASSQDLMRASGRGDTQYF. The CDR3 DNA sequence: TGTGCCAGCAGCCAAGATCTAATGCGGGCTAGCGGGAGAGGTGATACGCAGTATTTT.

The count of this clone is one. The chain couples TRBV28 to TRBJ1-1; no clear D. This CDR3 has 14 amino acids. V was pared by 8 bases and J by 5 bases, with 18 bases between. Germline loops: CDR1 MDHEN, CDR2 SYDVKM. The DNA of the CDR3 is TGTGCCAGCCTTCGTTCGAACAGAGGGACTGAAGCTTTCTTT. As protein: CASLRSNRGTEAFF.

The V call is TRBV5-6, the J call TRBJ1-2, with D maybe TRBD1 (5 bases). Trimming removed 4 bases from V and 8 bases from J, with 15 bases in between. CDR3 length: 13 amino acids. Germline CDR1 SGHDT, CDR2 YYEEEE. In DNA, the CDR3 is TGTGCCAGCAGCCAGGTATTAGGGGAAGGCTACACCTTC. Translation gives CASSQVLGEGYTF.

CDR3 in DNA: TGTGCCAGCAGCTTACTAGCGGGGGGGCGGACCGGGGAGCTGTTTTTT. It specifies CASSLLAGGRTGELFF. The chain combines TRBV7-2 with TRBJ2-2, with 12 bases aligning to TRBD2. CDR1 SGHTA and CDR2 FQGNSA come from the germline V gene. J lost 5 bases, V lost 2 bases, and 3 bases had no gene match. This CDR3 region has 16 residues.

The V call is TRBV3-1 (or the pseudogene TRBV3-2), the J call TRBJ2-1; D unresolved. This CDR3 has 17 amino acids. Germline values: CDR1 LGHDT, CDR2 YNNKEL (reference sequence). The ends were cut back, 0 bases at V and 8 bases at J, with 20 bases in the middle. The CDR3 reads CASSQEPRVRYTDEQFF. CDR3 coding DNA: TGTGCCAGCAGCCAAGAACCCCGGGTTCGATACACCGATGAGCAGTTCTTC.

The DNA of the CDR3 is TGTGCCAGCACCCAGGGTCGCCTGCTTAGCACAGATACGCAGTATTTT. Its translation is CASTQGRLLSTDTQYF. The V call is TRBV11-2, the J call TRBJ2-3; tentatively, D is TRBD1 (5 bases). This CDR3 contains 16 residues. With 7 bases removed from V and 0 bases from J, the gap between germline ends came to 17 bases. The germline V gene encodes CDR1 SGHAT and CDR2 FQNNGV.

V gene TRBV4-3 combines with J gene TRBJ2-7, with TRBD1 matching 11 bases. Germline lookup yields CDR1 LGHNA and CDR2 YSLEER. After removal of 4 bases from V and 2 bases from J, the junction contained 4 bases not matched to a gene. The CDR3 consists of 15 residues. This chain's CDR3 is CASSLGQGATYEQYF. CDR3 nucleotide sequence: TGCGCCAGCAGCCTTGGACAGGGGGCGACCTACGAGCAGTACTTC.

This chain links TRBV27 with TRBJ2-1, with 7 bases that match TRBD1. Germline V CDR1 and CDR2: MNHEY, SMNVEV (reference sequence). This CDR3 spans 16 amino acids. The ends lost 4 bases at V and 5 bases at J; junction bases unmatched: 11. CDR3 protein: CASSSRQGMANNEQFF. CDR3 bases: TGTGCCAGCAGTTCGCGACAGGGTATGGCCAACAATGAGCAGTTCTTC.

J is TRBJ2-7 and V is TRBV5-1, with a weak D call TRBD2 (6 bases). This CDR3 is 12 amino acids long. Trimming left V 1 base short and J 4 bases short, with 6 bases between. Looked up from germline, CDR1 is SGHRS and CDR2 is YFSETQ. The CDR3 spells CASSLRGYEQYF. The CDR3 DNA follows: TGCGCCAGCAGCTTGCGGGGGTACGAGCAGTACTTC.